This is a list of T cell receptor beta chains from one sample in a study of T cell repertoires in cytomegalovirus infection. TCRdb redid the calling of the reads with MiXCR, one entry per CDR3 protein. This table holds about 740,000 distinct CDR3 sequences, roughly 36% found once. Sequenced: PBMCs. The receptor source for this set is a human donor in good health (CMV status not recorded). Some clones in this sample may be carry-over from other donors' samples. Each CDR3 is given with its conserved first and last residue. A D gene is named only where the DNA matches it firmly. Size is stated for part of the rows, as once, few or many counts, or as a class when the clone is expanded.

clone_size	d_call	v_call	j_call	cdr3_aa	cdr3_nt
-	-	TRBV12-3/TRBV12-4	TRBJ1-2	CASSFDGRGNGYTF	TGTGCCAGCAGTTTTGATGGGCGAGGGAATGGCTACACCTTC
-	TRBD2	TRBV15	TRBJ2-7	CATSRISAGDYEQYF	TGTGCCACCAGCAGAATCTCCGCGGGGGACTACGAGCAGTACTTC
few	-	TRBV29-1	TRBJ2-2	CSVEERGRAGELFF	TGCAGCGTTGAAGAAAGGGGGAGGGCCGGGGAGCTGTTTTTT
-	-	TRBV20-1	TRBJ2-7	CSAGQVDEQYF	TGCAGTGCAGGGCAAGTGGACGAGCAGTACTTC
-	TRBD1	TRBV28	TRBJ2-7	CASGRTGGSYEQYF	TGTGCCAGCGGAAGGACAGGGGGGAGCTACGAGCAGTACTTC
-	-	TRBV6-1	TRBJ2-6	CASSDLLSGANVLTF	TGTGCCAGCAGTGATCTCCTCTCTGGGGCCAACGTCCTGACTTTC
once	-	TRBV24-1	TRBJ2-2	CATSDRRGANPGELFF	TGTGCCACCAGTGACCGCCGGGGGGCGAACCCCGGGGAGCTGTTTTTT
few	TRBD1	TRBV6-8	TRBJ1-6	CASSYWTGKYNSPLHF	TGTGCCAGCAGTTACTGGACAGGGAAGTATAATTCACCCCTCCACTTT
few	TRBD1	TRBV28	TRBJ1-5	CASTPRGAGGNQPQHF	TGTGCCAGCACCCCCCGGGGGGCAGGGGGCAACCAGCCCCAGCATTTT
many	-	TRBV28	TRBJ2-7	CASSPKDTGLEDEQYF	TGTGCCAGCAGTCCGAAGGACACCGGGTTGGAGGACGAGCAGTACTTC
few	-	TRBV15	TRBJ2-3	CATSRDEQRGTDTQYF	TGTGCCACCAGCAGAGATGAACAGCGGGGCACAGATACGCAGTATTTT
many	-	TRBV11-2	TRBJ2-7	CASQAETFSSYEQYF	TGTGCCAGCCAAGCGGAGACCTTTAGCTCCTACGAGCAGTACTTC
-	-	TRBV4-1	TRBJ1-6	CASSQGAVGRIDNSPLHF	TGCGCCAGCAGCCAAGGGGCGGTGGGTCGAATTGATAATTCACCCCTCCACTTT
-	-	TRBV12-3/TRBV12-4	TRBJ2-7	CASRAGGYEQYF	TGTGCCAGCCGGGCAGGCGGGTACGAGCAGTACTTC
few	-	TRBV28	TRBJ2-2	CATPRPNTGELFF	TGTGCCACCCCCCGACCGAACACCGGGGAGCTGTTTTTT
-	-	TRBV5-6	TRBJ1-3	CASSFAALTSGNTIYF	TGTGCCAGCAGCTTTGCGGCTTTGACCTCTGGAAACACCATATATTTT
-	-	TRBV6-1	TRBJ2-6	CARSSGGSGANVLTF	TGTGCCCGCAGTTCTGGAGGGTCTGGGGCCAACGTCCTGACTTTC
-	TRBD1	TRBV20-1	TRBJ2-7	CSAGGLWDRGTFRYEQYF	TGCAGTGCTGGAGGGTTGTGGGACAGGGGTACCTTCAGGTACGAGCAGTACTTC